The 18 T cell receptor beta chains in this list originate from one sample, sequenced in a study of blood T cell repertoires in COVID-19. Clones were sequenced by immunoSEQ multiplex PCR, and TCRdb holds only the in-frame ones, with some missing. The sample shows about 250,000 clones, roughly 84% of them seen only once. The sample comprised peripheral blood. These receptors all come from a woman aged 40 to 50 who had recovered from COVID-19.

The chain has TRBV7-6 and TRBJ2-7; TRBD2 might be the D (6 bases). CDR1 is SGHVS and CDR2 is FNYEAQ in the germline V gene. This CDR3 spans 15 amino acids. V was clipped by 4 bases and J by 1 base, with 14 bases between them. This CDR3 reads CASSSGLHGSYEQYF. The DNA for the CDR3 is TGTGCCAGCAGCTCCGGACTACACGGATCCTACGAGCAGTACTTC.

The chain links TRBV25-1 to TRBJ2-3; 9 bases map to TRBD2. The CDR3 sequence is 15 residues long. Germline CDR1 reads MGHDK; CDR2 reads SYGVNS. The V segment lost 2 bases and the J segment 4 bases; nucleotides outside the gene matches: 4. CDR3 protein: CASSEERGAADTQYF. The CDR3 DNA is TGTGCCAGCAGTGAAGAGCGGGGGGCCGCAGATACGCAGTATTTT.

With regard to this clone: As the CDR3 is not closed by the conserved phenylalanine or tryptophan, this likely results from a read error. The limits of the CDR3 on the DNA are not certain, so only TCRdb's listed CDR3 is given. The chain joins TRBV10-1 to TRBJ2-3; TRBD2, the table's D call, lacks a check against the DNA. The CDR3 region is 9 residues in length, termini included. Looked up from germline, CDR1 is WNHNN and CDR2 is SYGVQD (reference sequence). CDR3 in amino acids: CASSESSSS.

The chain is built from TRBV5-1 and TRBJ2-1, with TRBD2 as a possible D gene (5 bases). V lost 0 bases and J lost 4, with 11 bases in between. The CDR3 is 15 amino acids. Germline lookup yields CDR1 SGHRS and CDR2 YFSETQ. The CDR3: CASSLGGGGYNEQFF. CDR3 coding DNA: TGCGCCAGCAGCTTGGGCGGAGGTGGTTACAATGAGCAGTTCTTC. Filled out from reference TRBV5-1 and TRBJ2-1, the complete variable domain reads KAGVTQTPRYLIKTRGQQVTLSCSPISGHRSVSWYQQTPGQGLQFLFEYFSETQRNKGNFPGRFSGRQFSNSRSEMNVSTLELGDSALYLCASSLGGGGYNEQFFGPGTRLTVL.

The chain employs TRBV5-6 and TRBJ2-1, with D perhaps TRBD1 (6 bases). The germline V and J ends were trimmed by 5 bases and 8 bases, with 14 bases remaining between them. The length of the CDR3 is 13 residues. The germline CDR1 and CDR2 sequences are SGHDT and YYEEEE. The CDR3: CASRRRGSDEQFF. The CDR3 DNA is TGTGCCAGCAGAAGAAGGGGGTCAGATGAGCAGTTCTTC.

Only a few counts were recorded for this clone. CDR3 sequence (DNA): TGTGCCAGCTCCGGACAGGCTAGCAATCAGCCCCAGCATTTT. It translates to CASSGQASNQPQHF. The rearrangement links TRBV18 to TRBJ1-5, with 7 bases lining up with TRBD1. This CDR3 is built from 14 residues. Germline CDR1 is KGHSH and CDR2 is LQKENI. The J segment lost 0 bases and the V segment lost 6 bases, leaving 2 bases of the junction unmatched.

This chain connects TRBV7-2 to TRBJ2-7; 8 bases match TRBD1. After removal of 5 bases from V and 0 bases from J, the junction contained 3 bases not matched to a gene. The germline V gene encodes CDR1 SGHTA and CDR2 FQGNSA. The CDR3 length is 14 residues. The CDR3 loop is CASSQDRASYEQYF. The CDR3 nucleotides read TGTGCCAGCAGCCAGGACAGGGCCTCCTACGAGCAGTACTTC.

In the case of this clone: This same CDR3 is encoded by further DNA sequences in the sample. The rearrangement links TRBV18 to TRBJ1-5, with D perhaps TRBD1 (6 bases). The CDR3 is 14 amino acids. The germline V and J ends were trimmed by 2 bases and 1 base, with 6 bases remaining between them. Germline V gene lookup returns CDR1 KGHSH and CDR2 LQKENI. The CDR3 sequence is CASSPGQSNQPQHF. The CDR3 nucleotides are TGTGCCAGCTCACCAGGACAGAGCAATCAGCCCCAGCATTTT. Looking up the rest from reference TRBV18 and TRBJ1-5 gives the full variable domain: NAGVMQNPRHLVRRRGQEARLRCSPMKGHSHVYWYRQLPEEGLKFMVYLQKENIIDESGMPKERFSAEFPKEGPSILRIQQVVRGDSAAYFCASSPGQSNQPQHFGDGTRLSIL.

V gene TRBV29-1 combines with J gene TRBJ2-7; TRBD1 matches at 8 bases. CDR3 length: 13 amino acids. Germline V gene sequence: CDR1 SQVTM, CDR2 ANQGSEA. J was trimmed by 0 bases and V by 5 bases; bases with no gene match: 3. The CDR3 DNA is TGCAGCGTTTCGGACAGGGTCTCCTACGAGCAGTACTTC. This gives the protein CSVSDRVSYEQYF.

The chain carries TRBV6-5 and TRBJ1-2; possibly TRBD1 for D (6 bases). Germline CDR1 MNHEY, CDR2 SVGAGI. The CDR3 is 14 amino acids. V was shortened by 2 bases and J by 5 bases, with 12 bases between the two germline ends. CDR3 DNA sequence: TGTGCCAGCAGTTACGTCAGGGGAGCATATGGCTACACCTTC. Amino acid sequence: CASSYVRGAYGYTF.

The chain has TRBV7-2 and TRBJ1-2; D ambiguous. V shed 7 bases and J shed 7 bases, with 16 bases lying between them. Looked up from germline, CDR1 is SGHTA and CDR2 is FQGNSA. The CDR3 extends over 13 amino acids. CDR3 in amino acids: CASKSPEAGGYTF. CDR3 nucleotide sequence: TGTGCCAGCAAATCTCCAGAGGCGGGTGGCTACACCTTC. The whole variable domain, filled in from reference TRBV7-2 and TRBJ1-2, reads GAGVSQSPSNKVTEKGKDVELRCDPISGHTALYWYRQSLGQGLEFLIYFQGNSAPDKSGLPSDRFSAERTGGSVSTLTIQRTQQEDSAVYLCASKSPEAGGYTFGSGTRLTVV.

V and J are TRBV18 and TRBJ2-2; D remains unclear. The ends were cut back, 4 bases at V and 5 bases at J, with 14 bases in the middle. The germline V gene has CDR1 KGHSH and CDR2 LQKENI. The CDR3 covers 15 residues. This chain's CDR3 is CASSLRQVVTGELFF. As DNA, the CDR3 is TGTGCCAGCTCACTCCGCCAGGTGGTGACCGGGGAGCTGTTTTTT.

The CDR3 DNA reads as TGTGCCTGGGGTAGCGGGTTGAATGAGCAGTTCTTC. Its protein is CAWGSGLNEQFF. The chain combines TRBV30 with TRBJ2-1, with 7 bases fitting TRBD2. V shed 5 bases and J 7 bases; nucleotides not matched to a gene: 5. The germline V gene encodes CDR1 GTSNPN and CDR2 SVGIG (reference sequence). The CDR3 has 12 residues.

J is TRBJ2-1 and V is TRBV4-2; the match to TRBD2 covers 12 bases. V was clipped by 1 base and J by 3 bases; unmatched bases: 1. The CDR3 has 16 residues. The germline CDR1 and CDR2 sequences are LGHNA and YNFKEQ. The CDR3 protein is CASSQATSGGYNEQFF. The CDR3 DNA reads TGTGCCAGCAGCCAAGCGACTAGCGGGGGCTACAATGAGCAGTTCTTC.

V usage is TRBV5-1 and J usage is TRBJ1-3; the match to TRBD1 covers 7 bases. V lost 4 bases and J lost 2; bases outside the gene matches: 6. From germline, CDR1 is SGHRS and CDR2 YFSETQ. There are 15 residues in the CDR3. The CDR3: CASSRDRITGNTIYF. DNA of the CDR3: TGCGCCAGCAGCCGGGACAGAATTACTGGAAACACCATATATTTT.

The genes are TRBV7-9 and TRBJ1-1; 10 bases fit TRBD1. The CDR3 has 15 residues. Looked up from germline, CDR1 is SEHNR and CDR2 is FQNEAQ (reference sequence). Trimming removed 5 bases from V and 7 bases from J; junction bases left unmatched: 10. CDR3 protein: CASSPDRGRESEAFF. The CDR3 DNA sequence: TGTGCCAGCAGCCCCGACAGGGGGCGAGAGAGTGAAGCTTTCTTT.

The chain has TRBV9 and TRBJ2-3; D not resolved. The CDR3 consists of 12 residues. The ends were cut back, 4 bases at V and 2 bases at J, with 5 bases in the middle. CDR1 and CDR2 from the germline V gene are SGDLS and YYNGEE. The CDR3: CASSTYTDTQYF. The CDR3 DNA sequence: TGTGCCAGCAGCACATACACAGATACGCAGTATTTT.

This clone appeared a single time. The chain couples TRBV11-1 to TRBJ2-1; the match to TRBD2 covers 7 bases. CDR3 length equals 14 residues. The germline gives CDR1 SGHAT, CDR2 FQDESV (reference sequence). Unmatched junction bases numbered 7, after V lost 3 bases and J lost 8 bases. CDR3 coding DNA: TGTGCCAGCAGCTTCCTGGGGGGGGTGGATGAGCAGTTCTTC. As protein: CASSFLGGVDEQFF.